Shown below are 20 T cell receptor beta chains from a single sample sequenced in a study of shared clonotypes between healthy human individuals. CD45RO negativity and positive selection for CCR7 defined naive CD8 cells, a population that excluded terminally differentiated effector memory CD45RA+ cells. Clones were read by immunoSEQ multiplex PCR, and TCRdb kept only the in-frame ones, dropping some. The sample lists nearly 2 million clones, about 95% occurring once. Sequenced input: naive CD8+ T cells sorted from blood. The receptor set was obtained from a young man in good health.

The V call is TRBV4-1, the J call TRBJ1-5; D unresolved. The V gene lost 0 bases and the J gene lost 9 bases, with 15 bases spanning the gap. The CDR3 is made up of 15 amino acids. The germline gives CDR1 MGHRA, CDR2 YSYEKL. The CDR3 region is CASSQDAFLPAPQHF. For the CDR3, the DNA is TGCGCCAGCAGCCAAGACGCTTTCTTACCGGCGCCCCAGCATTTT.

The chain combines TRBV4-2 with TRBJ2-7, with TRBD2 matching 8 bases. Per the germline V gene, CDR1 is LGHNA and CDR2 is YNFKEQ. The CDR3 sequence is 15 residues long. V shed 5 bases, J shed 2 bases, and the junction held 8 bases outside the gene matches. The CDR3 bases are TGTGCCAGCAGCAGTAGCGGGGCCCCAACCTACGAGCAGTACTTC. The encoded protein is CASSSSGAPTYEQYF.

V gene TRBV5-1 combines with J gene TRBJ2-5; 14 bases align to TRBD2. V gave up 3 bases and J gave up 5 bases; unmatched junction bases: 6. The CDR3 totals 16 residues. Per the germline V gene, CDR1 is SGHRS and CDR2 is YFSETQ. CDR3 DNA: TGCGCCAGCAGCTCTCCCCGACTAGCGGGGGGGGAGACCCAGTACTTC. Protein product: CASSSPRLAGGETQYF.

The CDR3 reads CSVDGQAVEAFF. In DNA, the CDR3 is TGCAGCGTTGACGGGCAGGCGGTTGAAGCTTTCTTT. This chain uses TRBV29-1 with TRBJ1-1; D call uncertain. The CDR3 runs 12 residues. Trimming left V 3 bases short and J 7 bases short, with 12 bases between. In germline, CDR1 is SQVTM, CDR2 ANQGSEA.

The gene calls are TRBV10-3 and TRBJ2-7; the match to TRBD2 covers 8 bases. V lost 4 bases and J lost 5; bases outside the gene matches: 10. This CDR3 is built from 15 residues. Germline CDR1 and CDR2: ENHRY and SYGVKD. In nucleotides, the CDR3 is TGTGCCATCAGTGGGAAGGAGGCGGGGGGAAACGAGCAGTACTTC. Translated, it gives CAISGKEAGGNEQYF.

This chain joins TRBV4-1 and TRBJ2-7; D possibly matches TRBD1 or TRBD2 (7 bases each). This CDR3 is 16 amino acids long. Germline values: CDR1 MGHRA, CDR2 YSYEKL. V lost 3 bases, J lost 0 bases, and 15 bases lay in between. In nucleotides, the CDR3 is TGCGCCAGCAGCCACGACAGGGAGGGCCCCTCCTACGAGCAGTACTTC. The encoded protein is CASSHDREGPSYEQYF.

The chain links TRBV6-1 to TRBJ1-5; 7 bases map to TRBD1. Trimming cost V 2 bases and J 11 bases; bases outside gene matches: 12. Germline values: CDR1 MNHNS, CDR2 SASEGT. The CDR3 is made up of 15 amino acids. CDR3 protein: CASSEWAAGGTAQHF. DNA of the CDR3: TGTGCCAGCAGTGAATGGGCTGCAGGGGGGACAGCCCAGCATTTT.

V is TRBV10-3 and J is TRBJ2-7; D may be TRBD1 or TRBD2 (6 bases each). The germline V gene has CDR1 ENHRY and CDR2 SYGVKD. With 3 bases removed from V and 6 bases from J, the gap between germline ends came to 15 bases. CDR3 length: 14 residues. This CDR3 is CAISDGGLASEQYF. The CDR3 DNA sequence: TGTGCCATCAGTGATGGGGGGCTAGCGAGCGAGCAGTACTTC.

This clone was observed once. The rearrangement links TRBV7-6 to TRBJ2-7; 12 nucleotides align to TRBD2. The germline CDR1 and CDR2 sequences are SGHVS and FNYEAQ. V was clipped by 1 base and J by 6 bases; unmatched bases: 10. The CDR3 sequence is 17 residues long. CDR3 region: CASSLEPGLAGVGEQYF. The CDR3 DNA sequence: TGTGCCAGCAGCTTAGAACCGGGACTAGCGGGCGTAGGCGAGCAGTACTTC.

On this clone: In the same sample, other DNA sequences code for this CDR3. The V and J genes are TRBV4-1 and TRBJ2-1; TRBD1 aligns across 7 bases. V shed 3 bases and J 6 bases; nucleotides not matched to a gene: 2. There are 13 residues in the CDR3. CDR1 and CDR2 from the germline V gene are MGHRA and YSYEKL. The CDR3 region is CASSQAGGNEQFF. The CDR3 DNA follows: TGCGCCAGCAGCCAGGCAGGGGGCAATGAGCAGTTCTTC.

The rearrangement joins TRBV5-5 to TRBJ1-5, with D maybe TRBD1 (5 bases). V lost 2 bases and J 6 bases, leaving 12 bases between the germline ends. CDR3 length equals 14 residues. Germline V gene data show CDR1 as SGHKS and CDR2 as YYEKEE (reference sequence). CDR3 residues: CASSFVQGAQPQHF. CDR3 bases: TGTGCCAGCAGCTTTGTCCAGGGAGCTCAGCCCCAGCATTTT. The entire variable domain, with the rest obtained from reference TRBV5-5 and TRBJ1-5, is as follows: DAGVTQSPTHLIKTRGQQVTLRCSPISGHKSVSWYQQVLGQGPQFIFQYYEKEERGRGNFPDRFSARQFPNYSSELNVNALLLGDSALYLCASSFVQGAQPQHFGDGTRLSIL.

The chain links TRBV5-8 to TRBJ1-1; D is unresolved. Per the germline V gene, CDR1 is SGHTS and CDR2 is YDEGEE. With 1 base removed from V and 1 base from J, the gap between germline ends came to 8 bases. The CDR3 is 14 amino acids. In DNA, the CDR3 is TGTGCCAGCAGCTTGAACAGAGAGAACACTGAAGCTTTCTTT. Protein sequence: CASSLNRENTEAFF.

The chain recombines TRBV27 with TRBJ2-5; D tentatively fits TRBD1 or TRBD2 (5 bases each). This CDR3 contains 13 residues. Trimming shortened V by 3 bases and J by 9 bases, and 14 bases separated the two germline ends. Germline CDR1 and CDR2: MNHEY and SMNVEV (reference sequence). The CDR3 region is CASSLQWGSSQYF. The CDR3 DNA reads as TGTGCCAGCAGTTTGCAATGGGGGTCGTCCCAGTACTTC.

The CDR3 is CASSPTHWNEQFF. The CDR3 DNA reads as TGTGCCAGTAGCCCGACCCACTGGAATGAGCAGTTCTTC. The genes are TRBV19 and TRBJ2-1, with unresolved D. V lost 6 bases to trimming and J lost 7 bases, with 13 bases between them. Germline assignment: CDR1 LNHDA and CDR2 SQIVND (reference sequence). The CDR3 totals 13 residues.

The chain recombines TRBV29-1 with TRBJ2-2; tentatively, D is TRBD1 (7 bases). Germline V gives CDR1 SQVTM, CDR2 ANQGSEA. CDR3 length: 15 amino acids. V shed 2 bases and J shed 6 bases, with 16 bases lying between them. Written as DNA, the CDR3 is TGCAGCGTTGAAACGACGACAGGGACTGCCGGGGAGCTGTTTTTT. This codes for CSVETTTGTAGELFF.

The gene calls are TRBV12-5 and TRBJ2-7; 10 bases match TRBD2. J gave up 0 bases and V 9 bases, and 23 bases lay outside the gene matches. This CDR3 comprises 20 residues. Germline CDR1 and CDR2: LGHNT and FRNRAP. CDR3 in DNA: TGTGCTAGCACACTTAATCCCCCGGGCAGCGGGGGGGGTGTCTCCTACGAGCAGTACTTC. Its protein product is CASTLNPPGSGGGVSYEQYF.

The rearrangement links TRBV6-5 to TRBJ1-2; tentative D call: TRBD1 (5 bases). The germline V gene has CDR1 MNHEY and CDR2 SVGAGI. This CDR3 region has 12 residues. Trimming stripped 5 bases from V and 7 bases from J, with 11 bases between. CDR3 in DNA: TGTGCCAGCAGTACTGGGGGGGTTGGCTACACCTTC. Protein sequence: CASSTGGVGYTF.

The genes are TRBV10-2 and TRBJ1-1, with D unresolved. The CDR3 consists of 15 residues. The germline V gene encodes CDR1 WSHSY and CDR2 SAAADI. The germline V and J ends were trimmed by 0 bases and 1 base, with 9 bases remaining between them. The CDR3 is CASSESAAANTEAFF. CDR3 bases: TGCGCCAGCAGTGAGTCGGCAGCTGCGAACACTGAAGCTTTCTTT.

Details on this clone: In the same sample, other DNA sequences code for this CDR3. V gene TRBV7-9 combines with J gene TRBJ1-2; TRBD1 aligns across 7 bases. CDR3 length equals 12 residues. The V and J ends lost 5 bases and 6 bases, in that order; junction bases with no gene match: 3. Germline assignment: CDR1 SEHNR and CDR2 FQNEAQ (reference sequence). Here the CDR3 DNA reads TGTGCCAGCAGCCTTCAGGGGGATGGCTACACCTTC. Encoded protein: CASSLQGDGYTF.

The J gene is TRBJ2-7, the V gene TRBV25-1, with TRBD2 matching 11 bases. There are 17 residues in the CDR3. The germline V gene has CDR1 MGHDK and CDR2 SYGVNS. The V and J ends lost 1 base and 7 bases, in that order; junction bases with no gene match: 12. The CDR3 loop reads CASSESAGTSGGREQYF. CDR3 DNA: TGTGCCAGCAGTGAATCCGCCGGGACTAGCGGCGGAAGAGAGCAGTACTTC.